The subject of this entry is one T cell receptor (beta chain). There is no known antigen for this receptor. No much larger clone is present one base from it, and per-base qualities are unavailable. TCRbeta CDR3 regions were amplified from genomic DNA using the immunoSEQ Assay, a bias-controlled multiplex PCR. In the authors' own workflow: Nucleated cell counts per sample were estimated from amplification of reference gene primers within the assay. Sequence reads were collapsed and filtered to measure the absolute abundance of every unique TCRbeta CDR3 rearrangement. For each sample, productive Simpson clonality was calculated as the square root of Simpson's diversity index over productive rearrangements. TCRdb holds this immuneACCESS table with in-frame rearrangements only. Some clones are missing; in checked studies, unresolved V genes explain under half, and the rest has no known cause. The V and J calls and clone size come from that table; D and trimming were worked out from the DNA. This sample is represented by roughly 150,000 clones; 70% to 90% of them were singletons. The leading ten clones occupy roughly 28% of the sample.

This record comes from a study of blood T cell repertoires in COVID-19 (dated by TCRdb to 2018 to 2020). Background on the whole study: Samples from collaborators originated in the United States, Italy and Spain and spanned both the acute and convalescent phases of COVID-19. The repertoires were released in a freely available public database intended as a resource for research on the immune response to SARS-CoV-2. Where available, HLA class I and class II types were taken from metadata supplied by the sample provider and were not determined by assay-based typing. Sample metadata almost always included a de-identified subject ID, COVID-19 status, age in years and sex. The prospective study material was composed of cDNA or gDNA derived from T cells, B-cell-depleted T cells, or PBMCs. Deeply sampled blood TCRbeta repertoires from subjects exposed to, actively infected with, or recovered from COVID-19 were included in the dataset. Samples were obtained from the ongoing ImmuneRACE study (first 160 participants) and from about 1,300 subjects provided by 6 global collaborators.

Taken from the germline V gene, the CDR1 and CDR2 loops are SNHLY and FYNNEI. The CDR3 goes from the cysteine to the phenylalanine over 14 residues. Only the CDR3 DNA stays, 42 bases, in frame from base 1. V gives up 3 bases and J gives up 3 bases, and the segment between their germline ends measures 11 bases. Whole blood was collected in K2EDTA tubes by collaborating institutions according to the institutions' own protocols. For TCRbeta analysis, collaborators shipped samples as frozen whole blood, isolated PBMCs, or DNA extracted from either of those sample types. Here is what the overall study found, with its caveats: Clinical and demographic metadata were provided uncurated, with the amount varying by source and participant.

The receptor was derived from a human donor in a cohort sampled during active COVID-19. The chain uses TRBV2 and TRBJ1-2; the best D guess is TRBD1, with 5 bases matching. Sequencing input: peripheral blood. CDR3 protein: CASSEVGADYGYTF. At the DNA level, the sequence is TGTGCCAGCAGTGAGGTAGGGGCAGACTATGGCTACACCTTC.